This entry lists 15 T cell receptor beta chains sequenced from one sample in a study of blood T cell repertoires in COVID-19. Profiled with immunoSEQ multiplex PCR; TCRdb holds only in-frame clones, not every one. The table includes 100,000 to 150,000 clones, approximately 89% detected once. The source material was peripheral blood. The source is a woman in her 70s with COVID-19, enrolled during active disease.

The J gene is TRBJ1-5, the V gene TRBV6-1; D may be TRBD1 (5 bases). The germline V gene has CDR1 MNHNS and CDR2 SASEGT. V was pared by 1 base and J by 6 bases, with 19 bases between. CDR3 length equals 17 residues. The CDR3 reads CASSEDLGGRSAQPQHF. CDR3 nucleotide sequence: TGTGCCAGCAGTGAAGATCTGGGGGGAAGGTCGGCTCAGCCCCAGCATTTT.

The chain combines TRBV5-1 with TRBJ2-2, with 8 bases fitting TRBD2. The CDR3 is 15 residues long. The germline V gene encodes CDR1 SGHRS and CDR2 YFSETQ. The trim removed 3 bases at V and 1 base at J, leaving 2 bases unmatched. The CDR3 is CASSSSGGNTGELFF. CDR3 in DNA: TGCGCCAGCAGCTCCAGCGGGGGGAACACCGGGGAGCTGTTTTTT.

The rearrangement links TRBV7-2 to TRBJ2-1; maybe TRBD2 (7 bases). Trimming removed 3 bases at V and 5 bases at J, with 17 bases between. Germline CDR1 and CDR2: SGHTA and FQGNSA. This CDR3 has 16 residues. CDR3 sequence (DNA): TGTGCCAGCAGCTTCCCGTGGGGGGGGGCCGACAATGAGCAGTTCTTC. Its protein is CASSFPWGGADNEQFF.

This chain links TRBV30 with TRBJ1-5, with TRBD1 matching over 7 bases. J lost 5 bases, V lost 3 bases, and 4 bases had no gene match. CDR3 length equals 13 residues. Looked up from germline, CDR1 is GTSNPN and CDR2 is SVGIG (reference sequence). The CDR3 coding sequence is TGTGCCTGGAGCGGAGACAGGGATCAGCCCCAGCATTTT. Protein: CAWSGDRDQPQHF.

The CDR3 DNA reads TGTGCCAGCAGTTGGCAGGGCAGCAATCAGCCCCAGCATTTT. Translating gives CASSWQGSNQPQHF. This rearrangement joins TRBV27 to TRBJ1-5, with D maybe TRBD1 (5 bases). Trimming took off 4 bases at V and 1 base at J, with 8 bases between the two ends. This CDR3 spans 14 amino acids. CDR1 and CDR2 (germline): MNHEY, SMNVEV (reference sequence).

The chain couples TRBV28 to TRBJ1-4, with 9 bases matching TRBD1. Germline V lookup: CDR1 MDHEN, CDR2 SYDVKM. The CDR3 is 17 residues long. V was pared by 7 bases and J by 5 bases, with 14 bases of the junction left unmatched. The CDR3 loop is CASTEGTGFRGNEKLFF. CDR3 sequence (DNA): TGTGCCAGCACCGAAGGGACAGGGTTTAGGGGAAATGAAAAACTGTTTTTT.

This chain uses TRBV7-9 with TRBJ1-4, with D possibly being TRBD1 (5 bases). The CDR3 consists of 14 residues. V was clipped by 8 bases and J by 0 bases, with 10 bases between them. Germline V gene data show CDR1 as SEHNR and CDR2 as FQNEAQ (reference sequence). CDR3 protein: CASGTGSTNEKLFF. CDR3 sequence (DNA): TGTGCCAGCGGCACAGGTTCAACTAATGAAAAACTGTTTTTT.

This clone was observed a handful of times. The chain is built from TRBV3-1 (or the pseudogene TRBV3-2) and TRBJ2-5; no firm D call. Trimming removed 2 bases at V and 2 bases at J, with 15 bases between. CDR1 is LGHDT, CDR2 YNNKEL, per germline (reference sequence). This CDR3 is built from 16 residues. CDR3: CASSQTVGGLQETQYF. CDR3 sequence (DNA): TGTGCCAGCAGCCAAACCGTAGGCGGATTGCAAGAGACCCAGTACTTC.

This chain connects TRBV5-1 to TRBJ2-2, with 11 bases that match TRBD2. Germline-derived CDR1 and CDR2 are SGHRS and YFSETQ. Trimming cost V 4 bases and J 5 bases; bases outside gene matches: 7. The CDR3 is 16 residues long. The CDR3 spells CASSPIPSGGTGELFF. CDR3 DNA: TGCGCCAGCAGCCCGATACCTAGCGGGGGGACCGGGGAGCTGTTTTTT.

CDR3 sequence (DNA): TGTGCCAGTAGTATAACTGCGTTCTCTGGAAACACCATATATTTT. This sequence encodes CASSITAFSGNTIYF. The V gene is TRBV19, the J gene TRBJ1-3, with no clear D. Germline CDR1 and CDR2: LNHDA and SQIVND (reference sequence). This CDR3 has 15 amino acids. V lost 2 bases to trimming and J lost 0 bases, with 8 bases between them.

As regards this clone: The same CDR3 is also encoded by other DNA sequences in this sample. The chain recombines TRBV15 with TRBJ1-6, with TRBD1 matching 7 bases. From germline, CDR1 is LNHNV and CDR2 YYDKDF (reference sequence). V shed 0 bases, J shed 10 bases, and the junction held 3 bases outside the gene matches. This CDR3 is 14 amino acids long. CDR3 in amino acids: CATSRDRGHSPLHF. The CDR3 coding sequence is TGTGCCACCAGCAGAGATAGGGGGCACTCACCCCTCCACTTT.

This chain uses TRBV5-1 with TRBJ1-4; TRBD1 matches at 7 bases. The trim removed 3 bases at V and 7 bases at J, leaving 6 bases unmatched. The CDR3 runs 14 residues. CDR1 and CDR2 from the germline V gene are SGHRS and YFSETQ. CDR3 sequence reads: CASSSQGVGEKLFF. The CDR3 DNA reads as TGCGCCAGCAGCTCCCAGGGGGTAGGTGAAAAACTGTTTTTT.

This sequence joins TRBV2 and TRBJ1-2, with D possibly TRBD1 on 6 matching bases. This CDR3 has 13 amino acids. The V end lost 9 bases, the J end lost 0 bases, and 11 bases lay between the germline ends. CDR1 and CDR2 from the germline V gene are SNHLY and FYNNEI. The CDR3 nucleotides are TGTGCCAGTTTACAGGGATCTAACTATGGCTACACCTTC. Its protein is CASLQGSNYGYTF.

This clone was observed a single time. This chain joins TRBV9 and TRBJ2-3, with a weak D call TRBD2 (5 bases). Trimming removed 3 bases at V and 5 bases at J, with 19 bases between. In germline, CDR1 is SGDLS, CDR2 YYNGEE. This CDR3 has 16 residues. The CDR3 DNA is TGTGCCAGCAGCGGGACGACGTCACGGGCGGGAGATACGCAGTATTTT. Amino acid sequence: CASSGTTSRAGDTQYF.

This clone was counted once. This chain uses TRBV7-2 with TRBJ2-5; 7 bases agree with TRBD1. Germline CDR1 reads SGHTA; CDR2 reads FQGNSA. Losses at the gene ends were 1 base for V and 2 bases for J; bases not matched to a gene: 4. The CDR3 contains 15 residues. CDR3 bases: TGTGCCAGCAGCTTAGTAGCCAGGGGGCAAGAGACCCAGTACTTC. Amino acids: CASSLVARGQETQYF.